These 31 T cell receptor beta chains came from one sample sequenced in a study of graft-versus-host responses after intestinal transplantation. Repertoires were generated with immunoSEQ multiplex PCR, while TCRdb's copy carries only in-frame clones and drops some. The data show some 140,000 clones, with approximately 92% seen just once and roughly 0.15% held by the top ten. No antigen is known for these receptors. Sequencing was performed on unstimulated CD4+ T cells sorted from spleen or lymph node cells, taken before intestinal transplant. Source of these receptors: a human donor who received an intestinal transplant.

The rearrangement uses TRBV5-1 and TRBJ1-4; D is unclear. Germline V CDR1 and CDR2: SGHRS, YFSETQ. V was clipped by 0 bases and J by 0 bases, with 9 bases between them. The CDR3 loop spans 16 amino acids. CDR3 protein: CASSLVGSATNEKLFF. CDR3 DNA: TGCGCCAGCAGCTTGGTTGGGAGTGCAACTAATGAAAAACTGTTTTTT.

The chain combines TRBV11-2 with TRBJ2-7; maybe TRBD2 (6 bases). Between the trimmed V and J ends, which lost 6 bases and 0 bases, there was a span of 15 bases. This CDR3 is built from 15 residues. Germline-derived CDR1 and CDR2 are SGHAT and FQNNGV. The CDR3 loop reads CASSPTGVSSYEQYF. In nucleotides, the CDR3 is TGTGCCAGCAGTCCAACGGGAGTAAGCTCCTACGAGCAGTACTTC.

Only one count was recorded for this clone. This chain connects TRBV7-8 to TRBJ1-4; TRBD1 matches 11 bases. Germline V gives CDR1 SGHVS, CDR2 FQNEAQ. V shed 5 bases, J shed 6 bases, and the junction held 8 bases outside the gene matches. The length of the CDR3 is 16 residues. CDR3 in DNA: TGTGCCAGCAGCATATCGCCGGGACAGGGGGATGAAAAACTGTTTTTT. It specifies CASSISPGQGDEKLFF. Combining the CDR3 with reference TRBV7-8 and TRBJ1-4 gives the whole variable domain GAGVSQSPRYKVAKRGQDVALRCDPISGHVSLFWYQQALGQGPEFLTYFQNEAQLDKSGLPSDRFFAERPEGSVSTLKIQRTQQEDSAVYLCASSISPGQGDEKLFFGSGTQLSVL.

This clone turned up a few times. J is TRBJ2-7 and V is TRBV19, with D hard to call. V gave up 8 bases and J gave up 0 bases, with 8 bases separating them. CDR3 length: 12 amino acids. From germline, CDR1 is LNHDA and CDR2 SQIVND (reference sequence). The CDR3 loop is CASGDTSYEQYF. The CDR3 region has the DNA TGTGCCAGTGGGGATACCTCCTACGAGCAGTACTTC.

The chain is built from TRBV12-5 and TRBJ1-2; TRBD1 might be the D (5 bases). Trimming removed 4 bases from V and 2 bases from J, with 11 bases in between. The length of the CDR3 is 14 residues. CDR1 is LGHNT and CDR2 is FRNRAP in the germline V gene. This chain's CDR3 is CASGSGSGNYGYTF. CDR3 in DNA: TGTGCTAGTGGTTCGGGCTCAGGGAACTATGGCTACACCTTC. The variable domain in full, completed from reference TRBV12-5 and TRBJ1-2, reads DARVTQTPRHKVTEMGQEVTMRCQPILGHNTVFWYRQTMMQGLELLAYFRNRAPLDDSGMPKDRFSAEMPDATLATLKIQPSEPRDSAVYFCASGSGSGNYGYTFGSGTRLTVV.

V and J are TRBV19 and TRBJ1-2, with D hard to call. CDR3 length: 14 residues. The V and J ends lost 2 bases and 8 bases respectively, with 15 bases between them. Germline CDR1 and CDR2: LNHDA and SQIVND (reference sequence). CDR3 sequence (DNA): TGTGCCAGTAGTATATGGTTGGCCTCGGGGGGCTACACCTTC. It encodes CASSIWLASGGYTF.

This clone was seen just once. The V call is TRBV11-3, the J call TRBJ2-3, with 8 bases identical to TRBD2. The CDR3 contains 16 residues. Germline V gene sequence: CDR1 SGHNT, CDR2 YENEEA. With V trimmed by 1 base and J by 2 bases, 5 bases remained unmatched. The CDR3 DNA reads TGTGCCAGCAGCTTAGGTAACGGGGGGGCCACAGATACGCAGTATTTT. It is translated as CASSLGNGGATDTQYF.

This chain joins TRBV18 and TRBJ1-2; possible D gene TRBD1, 6 bases. V was pared by 5 bases and J by 0 bases, with 13 bases between. Looked up from germline, CDR1 is KGHSH and CDR2 is LQKENI. The CDR3 extends over 15 amino acids. CDR3 DNA: TGTGCCAGCTCATCGACACAGGGCACTAACTATGGCTACACCTTC. Amino acids: CASSSTQGTNYGYTF.

V and J are TRBV4-2 and TRBJ1-6; TRBD1 matches 8 bases. The germline gives CDR1 LGHNA, CDR2 YNFKEQ. Trimming removed 5 bases from V and 5 bases from J; junction bases left unmatched: 5. This CDR3 is 15 amino acids long. This chain's CDR3 is CASSATGADNSPLHF. DNA of the CDR3: TGTGCCAGCAGCGCGACAGGGGCCGATAATTCACCCCTCCACTTT.

The gene calls are TRBV11-3 and TRBJ2-1; D possibly corresponds to TRBD1 (6 bases). CDR3 length: 12 residues. In germline, CDR1 is SGHNT, CDR2 YENEEA. V was pared by 7 bases and J by 7 bases, with 11 bases between. CDR3 coding DNA: TGTGCCAGCATGGGGGCTGGAAATGAGCAGTTCTTC. Its translation is CASMGAGNEQFF.

This clone was seen more than once but under ten times. The gene calls are TRBV19 and TRBJ1-5; 9 bases line up with TRBD1. CDR1 is LNHDA and CDR2 is SQIVND in the germline V gene (reference sequence). With 3 bases clipped from V and 1 base from J, the junction kept 1 base outside the gene matches. The CDR3 runs 15 residues. In DNA, the CDR3 is TGTGCCAGTAGTATGGGGACAGGGAGCAATCAGCCCCAGCATTTT. Residues: CASSMGTGSNQPQHF.

This chain uses TRBV7-9 with TRBJ1-1, with D perhaps matching TRBD1 (5 bases). V was trimmed by 2 bases and J by 6 bases, leaving 13 bases between them. Per the germline V gene, CDR1 is SEHNR and CDR2 is FQNEAQ (reference sequence). The CDR3 covers 14 residues. The CDR3 loop is CASSLPQVGAEAFF. In DNA, the CDR3 is TGTGCCAGCAGCTTACCACAGGTGGGCGCTGAAGCTTTCTTT.

This chain links TRBV15 with TRBJ1-2; TRBD1 agrees at 11 bases. Germline V gene data show CDR1 as LNHNV and CDR2 as YYDKDF (reference sequence). The CDR3 sequence is 17 residues long. Trimming at V came to 3 bases and at J to 3 bases, leaving 9 bases not matched to a gene. The CDR3 loop is CATSRGSGTGGYYGYTF. The CDR3 coding sequence is TGTGCCACCAGCAGGGGCTCCGGGACAGGGGGATACTATGGCTACACCTTC. Based on the CDR3 plus reference TRBV15 and TRBJ1-2, the full variable domain is DAMVIQNPRYQVTQFGKPVTLSCSQTLNHNVMYWYQQKSSQAPKLLFHYYDKDFNNEADTPDNFQSRRPNTSFCFLDIRSPGLGDTAMYLCATSRGSGTGGYYGYTFGSGTRLTVV.

The chain is built from TRBV10-3 and TRBJ1-1; 10 positions agree with TRBD1. The CDR3 runs 15 residues. Germline CDR1 ENHRY, CDR2 SYGVKD. Trimming removed 5 bases from V and 6 bases from J; junction bases left unmatched: 9. DNA for the CDR3: TGTGCCATCAGTCACAAGGACAGGGGGATCTCTGAAGCTTTCTTT. As protein: CAISHKDRGISEAFF.

The chain combines TRBV4-2 with TRBJ2-1; TRBD2 aligns across 7 bases. V lost 0 bases, J lost 0 bases, and 8 bases stayed unmatched. Looked up from germline, CDR1 is LGHNA and CDR2 is YNFKEQ. This CDR3 is 18 amino acids long. CDR3 region: CASSQEGGGSSSYNEQFF. CDR3 nucleotides: TGTGCCAGCAGCCAAGAGGGCGGGGGTAGTAGCTCCTACAATGAGCAGTTCTTC.

This chain connects TRBV6-1 to TRBJ2-1; D unclear. This CDR3 comprises 11 residues. Germline CDR1 is MNHNS and CDR2 is SASEGT. V lost 5 bases and J 9 bases, leaving 8 bases between the germline ends. In DNA, the CDR3 is TGTGCCAGCAGTCCCAAGGTTGAGCAGTTCTTC. Protein sequence: CASSPKVEQFF.

The chain employs TRBV6-6 and TRBJ1-5; D ambiguous. V was trimmed by 4 bases and J by 0 bases, leaving 13 bases between them. Germline loops: CDR1 MNHNY, CDR2 SVGAGI (reference sequence). This CDR3 has 16 residues. The CDR3 loop is CASSSTAAYSNQPQHF. As DNA, the CDR3 is TGTGCCAGCAGTTCAACAGCGGCTTATAGCAATCAGCCCCAGCATTTT.

The CDR3 sequence is CASSTPTGAYEQYF. The CDR3, as DNA: TGTGCCAGTAGTACCCCGACAGGGGCTTACGAGCAGTACTTC. This chain connects TRBV19 to TRBJ2-7, with TRBD1 matching 8 bases. The V and J ends lost 4 bases and 4 bases, in that order; junction bases with no gene match: 6. The germline V gene encodes CDR1 LNHDA and CDR2 SQIVND (reference sequence). The CDR3 totals 14 residues.

This chain's CDR3 is CASSPRERGTEAFF. In DNA form, the CDR3 reads TGTGCCAGCAGCCCCCGGGAAAGGGGCACTGAAGCTTTCTTT. V usage is TRBV11-2 and J usage is TRBJ1-1; a possible D gene is TRBD1 (5 bases). This CDR3 comprises 14 residues. Germline loops: CDR1 SGHAT, CDR2 FQNNGV. V was clipped by 5 bases and J by 4 bases, with 14 bases between them.

The chain uses TRBV4-1 and TRBJ1-3; 9 bases fit TRBD1. The CDR3 runs 17 residues. Germline CDR1 reads MGHRA; CDR2 reads YSYEKL. V was pared by 4 bases and J by 8 bases, with 15 bases of the junction left unmatched. DNA for the CDR3: TGCGCCAGCAGCCGGACAGGGGAATCAGGGCCCCGGGACACCATATATTTT. It specifies CASSRTGESGPRDTIYF.

The chain joins TRBV19 to TRBJ2-5; no reliable D call. V dropped 8 bases and J dropped 5 bases, with 6 bases sitting between them. Germline lookup yields CDR1 LNHDA and CDR2 SQIVND (reference sequence). The CDR3 is made up of 10 amino acids. The CDR3 protein is CASGHETQYF. The CDR3 coding sequence is TGTGCCAGTGGGCACGAGACCCAGTACTTC.

V gene TRBV21-1 combines with J gene TRBJ2-2; the table names TRBD1, a call not compared with the DNA. TRBV21-1 is shown as a pseudogene. The CDR3 sequence is 16 residues long. In DNA form, the CDR3 reads TGTGCCAGCAGCAAGTGTGGCCAGGCCGCCACCGGGGAGCTGTTTTTT. Amino acids: CASSKCGQAATGELFF.

V gene TRBV7-9 combines with J gene TRBJ1-4; D is unresolved. This CDR3 spans 14 amino acids. In germline, CDR1 is SEHNR, CDR2 FQNEAQ (reference sequence). V lost 8 bases, J lost 0 bases, and 10 bases lay in between. As DNA, the CDR3 is TGTGCCAGCCCCGAAGCCTCAACTAATGAAAAACTGTTTTTT. Translated, it gives CASPEASTNEKLFF. Complete variable domain (other parts from reference TRBV7-9 and TRBJ1-4): DTGVSQNPRHKITKRGQNVTFRCDPISEHNRLYWYRQTLGQGPEFLTYFQNEAQLEKSRLLSDRFSAERPKGSFSTLEIQRTEQGDSAMYLCASPEASTNEKLFFGSGTQLSVL.

V usage is TRBV25-1 and J usage is TRBJ1-1; D is uncertain. The germline V gene has CDR1 MGHDK and CDR2 SYGVNS. V lost 3 bases and J lost 0, with 5 bases in between. The CDR3 totals 13 residues. The CDR3 region is CASSERMNTEAFF. The CDR3 DNA follows: TGTGCCAGCAGTGAGCGAATGAACACTGAAGCTTTCTTT. The complete variable domain, with remaining parts taken from reference TRBV25-1 and TRBJ1-1, reads EADIYQTPRYLVIGTGKKITLECSQTMGHDKMYWYQQDPGMELHLIHYSYGVNSTEKGDLSSESTVSRIRTEHFPLTLESARPSHTSQYLCASSERMNTEAFFGQGTRLTVV.

This chain connects TRBV5-4 to TRBJ2-5; a possible D gene is TRBD2 (5 bases). Per germline, CDR1 SGHNT and CDR2 YYREEE (reference sequence). The ends were cut back, 0 bases at V and 5 bases at J, with 8 bases in the middle. The CDR3 runs 13 residues. The CDR3 sequence is CASSLGSGETQYF. The CDR3 coding sequence is TGTGCCAGCAGCTTGGGATCGGGGGAGACCCAGTACTTC.

Written as DNA, the CDR3 is TGTGCCAGCAGCCATCCTACTAGCACAGATACGCAGTATTTT. Its translation is CASSHPTSTDTQYF. This chain joins TRBV14 and TRBJ2-3; D call uncertain. CDR3 length: 14 residues. The V gene's germline CDR1 is SGHDN and CDR2 FVKESK. The V gene lost 3 bases and the J gene lost 0 bases, with 7 bases spanning the gap.

The V gene is TRBV25-1, the J gene TRBJ1-6; tentative D call: TRBD1 (5 bases). The CDR3 totals 12 residues. Per germline, CDR1 MGHDK and CDR2 SYGVNS. Trimming stripped 4 bases from V and 12 bases from J, with 10 bases between. This CDR3 is CASSVPGGPLHF. The CDR3, as DNA: TGTGCCAGCAGTGTCCCCGGGGGACCCCTCCACTTT.

The chain is built from TRBV11-1 and TRBJ1-1; 8 positions match TRBD1. The CDR3 has 14 residues. Germline V gene lookup returns CDR1 SGHAT and CDR2 FQDESV (reference sequence). The V gene end was trimmed by 3 bases and the J gene end by 5 bases; junction bases not matched to a gene: 5. CDR3 nucleotide sequence: TGTGCCAGCAGCTTGACAGGGACAGGAACTGAAGCTTTCTTT. Protein product: CASSLTGTGTEAFF.

This clone was observed once. The chain uses TRBV10-3 and TRBJ1-1, with D hard to call. The germline CDR1 and CDR2 sequences are ENHRY and SYGVKD. The V end was cut by 3 bases, the J end by 3 bases, with 2 bases between. The CDR3 length is 11 residues. The CDR3 bases are TGTGCCATCAGTGACTACACTGAAGCTTTCTTT. The encoded protein is CAISDYTEAFF.

The gene calls are TRBV9 and TRBJ2-1; 11 bases map to TRBD2. Germline V gives CDR1 SGDLS, CDR2 YYNGEE. V was clipped by 0 bases and J by 6 bases; unmatched bases: 2. This CDR3 region has 15 residues. DNA of the CDR3: TGTGCCAGCAGCGTAGGACTAGCGGGGTTCAATGAGCAGTTCTTC. This encodes CASSVGLAGFNEQFF. The variable domain in full, completed from reference TRBV9 and TRBJ2-1, reads DSGVTQTPKHLITATGQRVTLRCSPRSGDLSVYWYQQSLDQGLQFLIQYYNGEERAKGNILERFSAQQFPDLHSELNLSSLELGDSALYFCASSVGLAGFNEQFFGPGTRLTVL.

This clone has only one observation. The V and J genes are TRBV12-2 and TRBJ2-7; TRBD2 reflects the table's D call only, with no check against the DNA. TRBV12-2 is termed a pseudogene. The CDR3 length is 16 residues. The CDR3 DNA follows: TGTGCAAGTCGCTTAGGTCTGTCTAGCTTCCCCTACGAGCAGTACTTC. It specifies CASRLGLSSFPYEQYF.